The rows below give T cell receptor beta chains drawn from one sample of a study of shared clonotypes between healthy human individuals. The table came from immunoSEQ multiplex PCR; TCRdb's copy has only in-frame clones and leaves some out. The sample includes some 550,000 clones, more than 95% of them seen just once. The sequencing input was naive CD4+ T cells sorted from blood. These receptors were taken from a woman in her twenties or thirties in good health. The CDR3 runs from the conserved cysteine through the conserved F or W. Fields, in order: J gene, D gene, V gene, clone size, CDR3 length, CDR3 protein, CDR3 DNA. The D gene is left open where the match is weak. Clone size, where shown, is once, few, many, or a class for clones that have expanded.

TRBJ1-5 NA TRBV28 NA 15 CASSYIQLSNQPQHF TGTGCCAGCAGTTATATCCAGCTTAGCAATCAGCCCCAGCATTTT
TRBJ2-3 NA TRBV28 NA 14 CASIQGGGTDTQYF TGTGCCAGCATCCAGGGGGGGGGCACAGATACGCAGTATTTT
TRBJ2-7 NA TRBV29-1 NA 15 CSVEFLQGLIYEQYF TGCAGCGTTGAATTTCTCCAGGGCCTAATCTACGAGCAGTACTTC
TRBJ1-6 NA TRBV20-1 NA 10 CSARASPLHF TGCAGTGCTAGAGCGTCACCCCTCCACTTT
TRBJ2-7 TRBD1 TRBV5-1 NA 15 CASSPGQGRPYEQYF TGCGCCAGCAGCCCAGGACAGGGCCGCCCCTACGAGCAGTACTTC
TRBJ2-3 NA TRBV4-1 NA 15 CASSQVGTYTDTQYF TGCGCCAGCAGCCAAGTCGGTACTTACACAGATACGCAGTATTTT
TRBJ1-5 TRBD1 TRBV6-6 NA 13 CASSRQGRGPQHF TGTGCCAGCAGTCGACAGGGGAGGGGGCCCCAGCATTTT
TRBJ2-3 NA TRBV30 NA 11 CAWSVRGTQYF TGTGCCTGGAGTGTACGTGGTACGCAGTATTTT
TRBJ2-7 NA TRBV6-5 NA 15 CASSRDDPDTYEQYF TGTGCCAGCAGCCGGGATGACCCGGATACCTACGAGCAGTACTTC
TRBJ2-7 NA TRBV6-5 NA 11 CASTGHYEQYF TGTGCCAGCACGGGGCACTACGAGCAGTACTTC
TRBJ2-7 TRBD2 TRBV19 NA 16 CASSGPGLARTYEQYF TGTGCCAGTAGTGGTCCGGGACTAGCGCGAACCTACGAGCAGTACTTC
TRBJ1-2 TRBD1 TRBV18 few 13 CASSPDRAYGYTF TGTGCCAGCTCACCGGACAGGGCCTATGGCTACACCTTC
TRBJ2-7 NA TRBV25-1 NA 11 CASSETYEQYF TGTGCCAGCAGCGAAACCTACGAGCAGTACTTC
TRBJ2-3 NA TRBV6-7 once 17 CASSYGTRTRKPDTQYF TGTGCCAGCAGTTACGGGACCCGAACCCGCAAACCAGATACGCAGTATTTT
TRBJ2-6 NA TRBV5-4 NA 15 CASSRDYSGANVLTF TGTGCCAGCAGCCGCGACTACTCTGGGGCCAACGTCCTGACTTTC
TRBJ2-4 TRBD2 TRBV28 NA 12 CATREGGDIQYF TGTGCCACGCGGGAGGGAGGGGACATTCAGTACTTC
TRBJ2-5 NA TRBV7-2 NA 10 CASAMGTQYF TGTGCCAGCGCGATGGGGACCCAGTACTTC
TRBJ2-5 TRBD1 TRBV5-1 NA 15 CASSTVQGLQETQYF TGCGCCAGCAGCACGGTACAGGGGCTTCAAGAGACCCAGTACTTC
TRBJ1-2 NA TRBV6-6 NA 14 CASSQSGNNYGYTF TGTGCCAGCAGTCAGTCAGGGAATAACTATGGCTACACCTTC
TRBJ1-2 TRBD1 TRBV28 once 16 CASREPGTGRWGGYTF TGTGCCAGCAGAGAGCCCGGGACAGGGCGTTGGGGTGGCTACACCTTC
TRBJ2-3 TRBD2 TRBV5-1 NA 17 CASSLPLAGGNTDTQYF TGCGCCAGCAGCCTCCCACTGGCGGGAGGGAACACAGATACGCAGTATTTT
TRBJ2-5 TRBD1 TRBV5-1 NA 15 CASSFQGASGETQYF TGCGCCAGCAGCTTCCAGGGGGCGAGTGGGGAGACCCAGTACTTC
TRBJ1-5 NA TRBV28 NA 13 CATLPVYNQPQHF TGTGCTACACTGCCGGTGTACAATCAGCCCCAGCATTTT
TRBJ2-1 TRBD2 TRBV5-1 NA 16 CASSLAVAGALNEQFF TGCGCCAGCAGCTTGGCGGTAGCGGGAGCATTAAATGAGCAGTTCTTC
TRBJ2-7 TRBD1 TRBV15 NA 17 CATSRDRPGQGVVEQYF TGTGCCACCAGCAGAGACCGTCCGGGACAGGGGGTAGTCGAGCAGTACTTC
TRBJ1-5 NA TRBV10-3 NA 15 CAISEDGPSNQPQHF TGTGCCATTTCAGAGGACGGGCCTAGCAATCAGCCCCAGCATTTT
TRBJ2-3 NA TRBV29-1 NA 12 CSVGGFKGTQYF TGCAGCGTTGGAGGGTTCAAGGGTACGCAGTATTTT
TRBJ2-3 NA TRBV27 NA 17 CASTPRGRLSSTDTQYF TGTGCCAGCACCCCCCGAGGGAGGCTATCAAGCACAGATACGCAGTATTTT
TRBJ2-6 NA TRBV28 once 16 CASSLWGTSGANVLTF TGTGCCAGCAGTTTATGGGGGACCTCTGGGGCCAACGTCCTGACTTTC
TRBJ2-2 TRBD2 TRBV27 NA 17 CASSLSGTSGVTGELFF TGTGCCAGCAGTTTATCTGGGACTAGCGGGGTCACCGGGGAGCTGTTTTTT
TRBJ2-1 NA TRBV18 NA 13 CASSPGGQNEQFF TGTGCCAGCTCGCCGGGGGGACAGAATGAGCAGTTCTTC
TRBJ2-7 NA TRBV21-1 NA 14 CASSKVRGQSKQYF TGTGCCAGCAGCAAAGTACGGGGACAGTCGAAGCAGTACTTC
TRBJ2-1 NA TRBV5-1 NA 14 CASSWTTAYNEQFF TGCGCCAGCAGCTGGACTACTGCCTACAATGAGCAGTTCTTC
TRBJ2-7 TRBD2 TRBV6-6 NA 16 CASSQRTSGAFYEQYF TGTGCCAGCAGTCAACGGACTAGCGGGGCTTTCTACGAGCAGTACTTC
TRBJ2-7 NA TRBV5-8 NA 13 CASSSGRWYEQYF TGTGCCAGCAGCTCCGGGCGCTGGTACGAGCAGTACTTC
TRBJ1-3 NA TRBV6-5 NA 15 CASRIQGGTGNTIYF TGTGCCAGCAGGATACAGGGAGGGACTGGAAACACCATATATTTT
TRBJ2-7 TRBD1 TRBV28 NA 14 CASSTGQGAYEQYF TGTGCCAGCAGCACAGGGCAGGGGGCCTACGAGCAGTACTTC
TRBJ2-4 TRBD1 TRBV19 NA 13 CASKGTGVNIQYF TGTGCCAGTAAAGGGACAGGGGTAAACATTCAGTACTTC
TRBJ2-5 NA TRBV5-6 NA 13 CASSLTGYETQYF TGTGCCAGCAGCTTGACAGGGTATGAGACCCAGTACTTC
TRBJ1-2 NA TRBV19 NA 13 CASWDQEGRGYTF TGTGCCAGTTGGGACCAGGAGGGACGAGGCTACACCTTC
TRBJ1-3 NA TRBV7-9 NA 16 CASSPSRTHSGNTIYF TGTGCCAGCAGCCCATCCAGGACGCACTCTGGAAACACCATATATTTT
TRBJ1-1 NA TRBV5-1 once 12 CASSLSRAEAFF TGCGCCAGCAGCTTGAGCAGAGCTGAAGCTTTCTTT
TRBJ1-6 NA TRBV18 NA 15 CASSPSGDGDSPLHF TGTGCCAGCTCACCTTCAGGGGACGGGGATTCACCCCTCCACTTT
TRBJ2-4 NA TRBV29-1 NA 12 CSVGGAKNIQYF TGCAGCGTTGGGGGAGCCAAAAACATTCAGTACTTC
TRBJ1-2 NA TRBV28 NA 15 CASSTDSDGWNGYTF TGTGCCAGCAGTACAGACTCGGACGGATGGAATGGCTACACCTTC
TRBJ2-7 TRBD1 TRBV7-8 NA 15 CASSRRQGLSYEQYF TGTGCCAGCAGCAGAAGACAGGGGTTGTCGTACGAGCAGTACTTC
TRBJ2-4 TRBD1 TRBV18 NA 14 CASSLDRVKNIQYF TGTGCCAGCTCACTGGACAGGGTCAAAAACATTCAGTACTTC